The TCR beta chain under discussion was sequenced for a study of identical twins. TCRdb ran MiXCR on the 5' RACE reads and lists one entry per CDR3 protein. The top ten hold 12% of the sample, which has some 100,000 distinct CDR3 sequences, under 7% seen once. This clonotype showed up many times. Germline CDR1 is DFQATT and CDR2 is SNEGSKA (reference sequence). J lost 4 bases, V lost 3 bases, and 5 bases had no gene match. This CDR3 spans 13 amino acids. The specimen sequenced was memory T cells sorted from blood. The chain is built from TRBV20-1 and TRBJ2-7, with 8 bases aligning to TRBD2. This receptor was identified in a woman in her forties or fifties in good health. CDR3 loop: CSASPREGYEQYV. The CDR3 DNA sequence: TGCAGTGCTAGCCCACGGGAGGGGTACGAGCAGTACGTC.